The next 5 T cell receptor beta chains were all read from a single sample in a study of cytomegalovirus exposure and HLA in healthy donors. This PCR relied on a set of 60 Vbeta primers and 13 Jbeta primers. Using immunoSEQ multiplex PCR, the repertoire was profiled, and TCRdb retains in-frame clones only, with some absent. The sample consists of 90,000 to 140,000 clones, approximately 72% of them appearing once. What was sequenced was PBMCs. Source of these receptors: a man between 25 and 39 years old in good health and CMV-seronegative.

This chain uses TRBV18 with TRBJ2-4; TRBD2 might be the D (6 bases). CDR1 is KGHSH, CDR2 LQKENI, per germline. V lost 0 bases to trimming and J lost 7 bases, with 10 bases between them. The CDR3 covers 14 residues. The DNA for the CDR3 is TGTGCCAGCTCACCACCGGGACTCTCTAACATTCAGTACTTC. The encoded protein is CASSPPGLSNIQYF.

CDR3 in DNA: TGTGCCAGCAGGAGAGATCCCGGGATACGGTCGAACACTGAAGCTTTCTTT. Translation: CASRRDPGIRSNTEAFF. This sequence joins TRBV7-9 and TRBJ1-1; D is undetermined. Germline CDR1 SEHNR, CDR2 FQNEAQ (reference sequence). Trimming cost V 6 bases and J 1 base, with 21 bases left between them. The CDR3 is 17 amino acids.

The chain has TRBV6-1 and TRBJ1-6, with D tentatively TRBD1 (5 bases). The CDR3 runs 13 residues. Per the germline V gene, CDR1 is MNHNS and CDR2 is SASEGT. V dropped 3 bases and J dropped 5 bases, with 5 bases sitting between them. The CDR3 region is CASSDRDNSPLHF. DNA for the CDR3: TGTGCCAGCAGTGACAGGGATAATTCACCCCTCCACTTT.

A few counts support this clone. The chain uses TRBV7-8 and TRBJ2-7; no definite D call. Between the trimmed V and J ends, which lost 4 bases and 1 base, there was a span of 11 bases. Germline V CDR1 and CDR2: SGHVS, FQNEAQ. This CDR3 comprises 14 residues. The CDR3 loop is CASSSGLNSYEQYF. DNA of the CDR3: TGTGCCAGCAGCTCAGGTTTGAATTCCTACGAGCAGTACTTC.

The chain joins TRBV30 to TRBJ2-1, with 9 nucleotides matching TRBD1. This CDR3 comprises 14 residues. V lost 4 bases to trimming and J lost 7 bases; unmatched junction nucleotides: 8. Germline-derived CDR1 and CDR2 are GTSNPN and SVGIG (reference sequence). This chain's CDR3 is CAWTQQGADNEQFF. The CDR3 DNA reads as TGTGCCTGGACCCAACAGGGGGCGGATAATGAGCAGTTCTTC. The full variable domain, completed using reference TRBV30 and TRBJ2-1, is SQTIHQWPATLVQPVGSPLSLECTVEGTSNPNLYWYRQAAGRGLQLLFYSVGIGQISSEVPQNLSASRPQDRQFILSSKKLLLSDSGFYLCAWTQQGADNEQFFGPGTRLTVL.